A selection of T cell receptor beta chains follows, all from one sample in a study of blood T cell repertoires in COVID-19. Here immunoSEQ multiplex PCR was the method, and the copy in TCRdb shows in-frame clones only, minus some. The sample has about 67,000 clones; approximately 79% are singletons. The sample comprised peripheral blood. These receptors came from a woman aged 55-70 years with acute or convalescent COVID-19. The CDR3 runs from the conserved cysteine through the conserved F or W. D genes are given only for firm matches. The size field is filled for only some rows; it gives once, few, many or a size class.

>TRBV10-1|TRBJ2-5|.|TRBD1
TGCGCCAGCAGTGAGGCGGACAGGGCTGGGACCCAGTACTTC
CASSEADRAGTQYF
>TRBV25-1|TRBJ1-3|.|TRBD1
TGTGCCAGTGGCTACACGCAGGGGGCTGGAAACACCATATATTTT
CASGYTQGAGNTIYF
>TRBV19|TRBJ1-2|.|.
TGTGCCAGCTTCGAACAGGGTCTCTACACCTTC
CASFEQGLYTF
>TRBV7-6|TRBJ1-1|.|.
TGTGCCAGCAGCGCCCGGACAGTGAACACTGAAGCTTTCTTT
CASSARTVNTEAFF
>TRBV10-3|TRBJ2-5|.|TRBD1
TGTGCCATCAGTGATAGACAGGGGACTGGAGAGACCCAGTACTTC
CAISDRQGTGETQYF
>TRBV21-1|TRBJ2-2|.|.
TGTGCCAGCGGTCAGGGACAGGGATTGGGCACCGGGGAGCTGTTTTTT
CASGQGQGLGTGELFF
>TRBV5-1|TRBJ2-2|.|.
TGCGCCAGCTTGGGACAAAACACCGGGGAGCTGTTTTTT
CASLGQNTGELFF
>TRBV11-2|TRBJ2-3|.|.
TGTGCCAGCAGCTCCGGGAAAGGCCCAGATACGCAGTATTTT
CASSSGKGPDTQYF
>TRBV7-9|TRBJ2-7|many|.
TGTGCCAGCAGCATACGAGACAGCTCCTACGAGCAGTACTTC
CASSIRDSSYEQYF
>TRBV6-5|TRBJ1-2|.|TRBD1
TGTGCCACGTGGGACAGGGGCGCTTATGGCTACACCTTC
CATWDRGAYGYTF
>TRBV6-5|TRBJ2-7|once|.
TGTGCCAGCAGTTCAGGCTTGGGGGCTAGGGAGCAGTACTTC
CASSSGLGAREQYF
>TRBV6-5|TRBJ1-5|.|.
TGTGCCAGCAGCGGTAGTAGCAATCAGCCCCAGCATTTT
CASSGSSNQPQHF
>TRBV7-9|TRBJ1-5|.|TRBD1
TGTGCCAGCAGCTCGGACAGGAGCAATCAGCCCCAGCATTTT
CASSSDRSNQPQHF
>TRBV7-8|TRBJ1-4|.|.
TGTGCCAGCAGCAGACACCAGGTTACGGCTAATGAAAAACTGTTTTTT
CASSRHQVTANEKLFF
>TRBV6-6|TRBJ2-1|.|TRBD1
TGTGCCAGCAGTTACGGGCAGGGGGACAATGAGCAGTTCTTC
CASSYGQGDNEQFF
>TRBV7-3|TRBJ1-1|.|TRBD1
TGTGCCAGCAGCTCACGGCCGGGACAGCGTCCCGCTTTCTTT
CASSSRPGQRPAFF
>TRBV10-1|TRBJ1-3|few|.
TGCGCCAGCGGGGGAGGCAGAAACACCATATATTTT
CASGGGRNTIYF